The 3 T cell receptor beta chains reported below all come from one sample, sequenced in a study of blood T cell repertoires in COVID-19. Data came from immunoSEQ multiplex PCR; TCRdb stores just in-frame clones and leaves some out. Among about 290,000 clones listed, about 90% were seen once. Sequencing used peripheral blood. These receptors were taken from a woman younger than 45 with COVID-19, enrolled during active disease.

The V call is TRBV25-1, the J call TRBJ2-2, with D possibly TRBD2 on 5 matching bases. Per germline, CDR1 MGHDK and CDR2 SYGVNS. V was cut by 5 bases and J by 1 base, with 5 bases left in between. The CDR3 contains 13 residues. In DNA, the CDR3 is TGTGCCAGCAGTCGGGGGAACACCGGGGAGCTGTTTTTT. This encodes CASSRGNTGELFF.

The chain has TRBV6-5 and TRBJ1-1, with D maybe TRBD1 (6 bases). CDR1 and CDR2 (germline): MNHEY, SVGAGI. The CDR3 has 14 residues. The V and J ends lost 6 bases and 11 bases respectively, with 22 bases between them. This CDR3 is CASSVAQGGLGAFF. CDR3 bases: TGTGCCAGCAGCGTTGCACAGGGAGGGCTTGGTGCTTTCTTT.

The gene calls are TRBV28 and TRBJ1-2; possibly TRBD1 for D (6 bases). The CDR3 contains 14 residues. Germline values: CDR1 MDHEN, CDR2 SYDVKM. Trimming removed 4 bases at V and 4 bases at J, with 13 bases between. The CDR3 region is CASSSPGAPYGYTF. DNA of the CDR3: TGTGCCAGCAGTTCCCCAGGGGCACCCTATGGCTACACCTTC.